This T cell receptor (beta chain) originates from a study of cytomegalovirus exposure and HLA in healthy donors. Study-wide results and limits: Versus the approximately 700-donor mean, an Asian-associated ancestry cluster reportedly showed fewer N-insertions in a later analysis. Later on, a genetic analysis was performed. It linked a missense variant in DCLRE1C with V- and J-gene trimming of TCR beta.

Donors were nominally healthy when sampled, though unrecorded immune exposures were likely. Concerning this clone: No antigen is known for it.

The germline CDR1 and CDR2 sequences are PRHDT and FYEKMQ (reference sequence). V trimming: 1 base; J trimming: 0 bases; junction bases outside the gene matches: 2. CDR3 length: 16 amino acids. The PCR employed 60 Vbeta primers together with 13 Jbeta primers. Sequenced by immunoSEQ multiplex PCR; TCRdb stores in-frame clones only, minus some. The sample records 100,000 to 150,000 clones, about 80% being singletons. The source of this sequence is a woman between 45 and 65 years old in good health and CMV-seronegative. Sequencing was carried out using PBMCs. The rearrangement links TRBV13 to TRBJ2-1; 8 positions match TRBD2. CDR3: CASSLVLAVSYNEQFF. CDR3 coding DNA: TGTGCCAGCAGCTTAGTACTAGCGGTCTCCTACAATGAGCAGTTCTTC.